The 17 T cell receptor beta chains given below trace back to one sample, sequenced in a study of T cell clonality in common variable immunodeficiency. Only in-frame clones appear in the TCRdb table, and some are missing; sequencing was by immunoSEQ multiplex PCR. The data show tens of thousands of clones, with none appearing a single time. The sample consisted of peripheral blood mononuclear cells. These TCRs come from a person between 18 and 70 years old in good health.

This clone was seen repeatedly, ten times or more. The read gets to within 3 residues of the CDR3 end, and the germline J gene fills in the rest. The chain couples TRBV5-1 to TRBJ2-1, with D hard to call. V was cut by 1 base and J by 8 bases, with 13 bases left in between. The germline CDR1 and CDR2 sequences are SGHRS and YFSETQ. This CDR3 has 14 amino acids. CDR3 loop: CASSLWRSYDEQFF. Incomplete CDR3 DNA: TGCGCCAGCAGCTTGTGGCGGTCTTACGATGAG.

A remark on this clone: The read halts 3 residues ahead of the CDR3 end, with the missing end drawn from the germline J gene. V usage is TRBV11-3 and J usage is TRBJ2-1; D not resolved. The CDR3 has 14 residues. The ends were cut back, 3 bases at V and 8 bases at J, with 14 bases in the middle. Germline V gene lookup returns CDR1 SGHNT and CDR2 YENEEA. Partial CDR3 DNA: TGTGCCAGCAGCTTGGGCCGGTCAGCAGATGAG. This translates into CASSLGRSADE. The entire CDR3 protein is CASSLGRSADEQFF.

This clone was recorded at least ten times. CDR3 residues: CASSWDRVADTQYF. The sequenced CDR3 bases are TGCGCCAGCAGCTGGGACAGGGTGGCAGATACG. V usage is TRBV5-1 and J usage is TRBJ2-3; 9 bases align to TRBD1. The read is 3 residues too short to cover the CDR3 end, so that end is filled in from the germline J gene. CDR1 and CDR2 from the germline V gene are SGHRS and YFSETQ. The length of the CDR3 is 14 residues. J lost 4 bases, V lost 3 bases, and 3 bases had no gene match.

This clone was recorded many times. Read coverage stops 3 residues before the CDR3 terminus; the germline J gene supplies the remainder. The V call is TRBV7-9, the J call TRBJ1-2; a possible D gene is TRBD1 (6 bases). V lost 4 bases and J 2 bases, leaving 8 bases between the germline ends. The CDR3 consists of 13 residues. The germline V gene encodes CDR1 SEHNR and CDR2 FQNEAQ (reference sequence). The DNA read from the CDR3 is TGTGCCAGCAGCTACACAGGGAACTATGGC. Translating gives CASSYTGNYG. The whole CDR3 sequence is CASSYTGNYGYTF. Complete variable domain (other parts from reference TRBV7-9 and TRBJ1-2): DTGVSQNPRHKITKRGQNVTFRCDPISEHNRLYWYRQTLGQGPEFLTYFQNEAQLEKSRLLSDRFSAERPKGSFSTLEIQRTEQGDSAMYLCASSYTGNYGYTFGSGTRLTVV.

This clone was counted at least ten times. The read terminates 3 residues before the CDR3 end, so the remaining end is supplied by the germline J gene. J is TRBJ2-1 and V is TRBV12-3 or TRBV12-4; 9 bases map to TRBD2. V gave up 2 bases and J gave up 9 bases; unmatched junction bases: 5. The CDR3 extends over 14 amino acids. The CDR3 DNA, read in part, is TGTGCCAGCAGTTTAATAGCGGGAGTTCCTGAG. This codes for CASSLIAGVPE. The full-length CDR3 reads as CASSLIAGVPEQFF.

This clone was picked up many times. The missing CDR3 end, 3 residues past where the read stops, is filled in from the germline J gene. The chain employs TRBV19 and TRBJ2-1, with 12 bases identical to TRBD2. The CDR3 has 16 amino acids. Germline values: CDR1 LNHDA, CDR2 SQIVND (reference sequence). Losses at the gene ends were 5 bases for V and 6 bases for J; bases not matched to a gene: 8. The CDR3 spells CASSSYRLAGANEQFF. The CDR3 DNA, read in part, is TGTGCCAGTAGTTCCTACAGACTAGCGGGGGCCAATGAG.

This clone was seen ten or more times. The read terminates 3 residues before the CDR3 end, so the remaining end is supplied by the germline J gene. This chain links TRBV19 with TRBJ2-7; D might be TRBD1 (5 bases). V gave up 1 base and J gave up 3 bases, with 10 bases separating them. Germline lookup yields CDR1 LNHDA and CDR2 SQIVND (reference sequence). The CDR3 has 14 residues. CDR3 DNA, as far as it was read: TGTGCCAGTAGTATAGGTTGGCAGGGCTACGAG. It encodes CASSIGWQGYE. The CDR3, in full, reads CASSIGWQGYEQYF. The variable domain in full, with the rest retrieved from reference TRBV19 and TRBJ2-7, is DGGITQSPKYLFRKEGQNVTLSCEQNLNHDAMYWYRQDPGQGLRLIYYSQIVNDFQKGDIAEGYSVSREKKESFPLTVTSAQKNPTAFYLCASSIGWQGYEQYFGPGTRLTVT.

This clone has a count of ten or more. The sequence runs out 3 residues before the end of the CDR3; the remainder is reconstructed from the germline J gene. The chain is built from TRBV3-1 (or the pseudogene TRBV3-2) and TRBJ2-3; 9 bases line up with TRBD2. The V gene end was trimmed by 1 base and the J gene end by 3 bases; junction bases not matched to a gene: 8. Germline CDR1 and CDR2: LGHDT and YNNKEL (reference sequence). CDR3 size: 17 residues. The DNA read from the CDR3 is TGTGCCAGCAGCCAAGTGGTGGTAGCGGGAGTTACAGATACG. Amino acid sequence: CASSQVVVAGVTDT. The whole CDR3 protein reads CASSQVVVAGVTDTQYF.

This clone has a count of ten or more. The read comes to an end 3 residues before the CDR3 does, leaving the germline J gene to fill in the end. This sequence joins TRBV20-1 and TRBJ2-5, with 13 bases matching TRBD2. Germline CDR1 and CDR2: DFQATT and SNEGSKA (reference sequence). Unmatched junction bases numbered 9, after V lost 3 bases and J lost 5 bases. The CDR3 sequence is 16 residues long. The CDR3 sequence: CSASPSGLAGSETQYF. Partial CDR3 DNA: TGCAGTGCTAGTCCCTCGGGACTAGCGGGATCGGAGACC.

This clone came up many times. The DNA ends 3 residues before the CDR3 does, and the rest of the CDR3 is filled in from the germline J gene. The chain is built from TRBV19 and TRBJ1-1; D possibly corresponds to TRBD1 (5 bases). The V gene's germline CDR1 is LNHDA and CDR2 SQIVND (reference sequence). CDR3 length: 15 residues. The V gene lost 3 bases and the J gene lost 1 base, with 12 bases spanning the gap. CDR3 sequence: CASSMGRARNTEAFF. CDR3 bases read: TGTGCCAGTAGTATGGGCAGGGCGAGGAACACTGAA. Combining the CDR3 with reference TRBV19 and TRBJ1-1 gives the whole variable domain DGGITQSPKYLFRKEGQNVTLSCEQNLNHDAMYWYRQDPGQGLRLIYYSQIVNDFQKGDIAEGYSVSREKKESFPLTVTSAQKNPTAFYLCASSMGRARNTEAFFGQGTRLTVV.

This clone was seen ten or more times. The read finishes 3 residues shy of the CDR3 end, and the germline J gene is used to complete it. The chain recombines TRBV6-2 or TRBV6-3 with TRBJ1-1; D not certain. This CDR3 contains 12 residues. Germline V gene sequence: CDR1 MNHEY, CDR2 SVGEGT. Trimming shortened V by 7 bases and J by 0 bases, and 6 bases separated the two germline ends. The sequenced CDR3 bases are TGTGCCAGCAATACAGTGAACACTGAA. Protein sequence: CASNTVNTE. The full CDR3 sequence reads CASNTVNTEAFF.

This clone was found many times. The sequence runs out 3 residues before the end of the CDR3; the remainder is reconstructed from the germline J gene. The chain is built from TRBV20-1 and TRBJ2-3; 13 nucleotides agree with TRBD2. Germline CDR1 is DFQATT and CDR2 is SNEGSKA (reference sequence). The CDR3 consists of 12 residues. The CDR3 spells CSARTSGRTQYF. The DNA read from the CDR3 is TGCAGTGCTAGGACTAGCGGGAGGACG.

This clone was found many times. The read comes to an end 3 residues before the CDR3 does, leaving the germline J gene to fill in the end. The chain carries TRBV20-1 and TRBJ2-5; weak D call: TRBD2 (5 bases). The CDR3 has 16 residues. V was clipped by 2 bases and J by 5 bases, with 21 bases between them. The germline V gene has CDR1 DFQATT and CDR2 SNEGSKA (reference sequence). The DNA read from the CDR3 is TGCAGTGCTAGATCCTGGCTCGGTTTGAGAGGGGAGACC. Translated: CSARSWLGLRGET. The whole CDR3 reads CSARSWLGLRGETQYF.

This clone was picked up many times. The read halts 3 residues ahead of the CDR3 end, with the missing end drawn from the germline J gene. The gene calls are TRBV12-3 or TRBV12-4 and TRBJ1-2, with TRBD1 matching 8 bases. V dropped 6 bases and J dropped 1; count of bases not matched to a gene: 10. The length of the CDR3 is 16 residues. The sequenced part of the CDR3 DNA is TGTGCCAGCAGCCCCCAGGGGGCGGTTATTAACTATGGC. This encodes CASSPQGAVINYG. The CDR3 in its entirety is CASSPQGAVINYGYTF.

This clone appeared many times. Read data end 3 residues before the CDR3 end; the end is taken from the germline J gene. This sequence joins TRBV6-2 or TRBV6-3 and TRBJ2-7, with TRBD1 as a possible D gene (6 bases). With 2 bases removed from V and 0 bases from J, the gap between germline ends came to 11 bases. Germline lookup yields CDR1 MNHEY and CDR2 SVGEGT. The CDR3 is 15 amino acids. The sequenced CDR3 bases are TGTGCCAGCAGTTACCTGCAGGGGCTCTCCTACGAG. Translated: CASSYLQGLSYE. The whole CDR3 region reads CASSYLQGLSYEQYF.

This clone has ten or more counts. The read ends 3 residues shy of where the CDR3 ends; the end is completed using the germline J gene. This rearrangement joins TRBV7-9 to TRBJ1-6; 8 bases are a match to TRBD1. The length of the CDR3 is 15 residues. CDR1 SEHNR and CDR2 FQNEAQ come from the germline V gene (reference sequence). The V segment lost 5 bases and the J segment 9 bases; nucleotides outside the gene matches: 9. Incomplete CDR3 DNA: TGTGCCAGCAGCCTAAGGACAGGGAACCTTTCACCC. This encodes CASSLRTGNLSP. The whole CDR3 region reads CASSLRTGNLSPLHF.

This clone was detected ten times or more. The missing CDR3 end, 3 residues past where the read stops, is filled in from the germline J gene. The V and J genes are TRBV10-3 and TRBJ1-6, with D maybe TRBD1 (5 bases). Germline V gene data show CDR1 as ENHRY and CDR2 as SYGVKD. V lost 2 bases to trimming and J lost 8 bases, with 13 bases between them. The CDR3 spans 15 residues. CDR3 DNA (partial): TGTGCCATCAGTGAGAGGAGGGGCACAGATTCACCC. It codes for CAISERRGTDSP. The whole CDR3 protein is CAISERRGTDSPLHF.